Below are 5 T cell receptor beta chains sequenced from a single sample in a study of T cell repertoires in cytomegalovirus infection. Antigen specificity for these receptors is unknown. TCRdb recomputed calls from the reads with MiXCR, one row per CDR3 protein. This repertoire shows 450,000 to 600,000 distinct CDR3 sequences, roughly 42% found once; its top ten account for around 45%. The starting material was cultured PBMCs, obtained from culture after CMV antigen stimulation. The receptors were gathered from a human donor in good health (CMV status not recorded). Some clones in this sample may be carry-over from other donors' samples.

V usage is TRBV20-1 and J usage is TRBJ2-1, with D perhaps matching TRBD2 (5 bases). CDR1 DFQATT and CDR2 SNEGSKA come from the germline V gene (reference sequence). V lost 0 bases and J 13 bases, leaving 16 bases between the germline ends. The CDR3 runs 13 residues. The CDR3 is CSARDPLAASQFF. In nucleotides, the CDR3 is TGCAGTGCTAGAGATCCCCTAGCAGCGAGTCAGTTCTTC.

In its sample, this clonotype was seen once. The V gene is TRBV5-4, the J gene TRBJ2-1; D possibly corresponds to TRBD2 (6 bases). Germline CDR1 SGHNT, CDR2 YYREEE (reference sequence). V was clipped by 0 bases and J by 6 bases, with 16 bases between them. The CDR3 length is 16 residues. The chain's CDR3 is CASSLVMASDPNEQFF. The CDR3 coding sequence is TGTGCCAGCAGCTTGGTTATGGCTAGCGACCCCAATGAGCAGTTCTTC. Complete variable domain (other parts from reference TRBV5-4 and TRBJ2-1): ETGVTQSPTHLIKTRGQQVTLRCSSQSGHNTVSWYQQALGQGPQFIFQYYREEENGRGNFPPRFSGLQFPNYSSELNVNALELDDSALYLCASSLVMASDPNEQFFGPGTRLTVL.

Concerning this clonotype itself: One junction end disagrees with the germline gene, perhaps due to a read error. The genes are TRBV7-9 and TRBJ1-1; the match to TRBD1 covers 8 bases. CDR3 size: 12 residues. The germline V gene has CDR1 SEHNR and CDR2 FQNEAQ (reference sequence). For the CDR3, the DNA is TGTGCCAGCAGCTTAGTGTGGGGACAGGCCCTTTTT. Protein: CASSLVWGQALF.

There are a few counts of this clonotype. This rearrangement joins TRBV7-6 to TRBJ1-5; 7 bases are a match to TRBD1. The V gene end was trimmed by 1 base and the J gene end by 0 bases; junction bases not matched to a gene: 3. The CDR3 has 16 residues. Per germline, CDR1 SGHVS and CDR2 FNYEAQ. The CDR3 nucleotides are TGTGCCAGCAGCTTAGGTCAGGGGGTTAGCAATCAGCCCCAGCATTTT. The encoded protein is CASSLGQGVSNQPQHF.

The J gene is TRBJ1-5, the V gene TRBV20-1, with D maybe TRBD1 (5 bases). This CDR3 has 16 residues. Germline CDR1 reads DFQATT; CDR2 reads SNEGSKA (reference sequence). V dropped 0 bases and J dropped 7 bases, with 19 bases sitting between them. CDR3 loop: CSARDGERRWGQPQHF. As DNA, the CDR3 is TGCAGTGCTAGAGATGGGGAGAGGCGATGGGGGCAGCCCCAGCATTTT.